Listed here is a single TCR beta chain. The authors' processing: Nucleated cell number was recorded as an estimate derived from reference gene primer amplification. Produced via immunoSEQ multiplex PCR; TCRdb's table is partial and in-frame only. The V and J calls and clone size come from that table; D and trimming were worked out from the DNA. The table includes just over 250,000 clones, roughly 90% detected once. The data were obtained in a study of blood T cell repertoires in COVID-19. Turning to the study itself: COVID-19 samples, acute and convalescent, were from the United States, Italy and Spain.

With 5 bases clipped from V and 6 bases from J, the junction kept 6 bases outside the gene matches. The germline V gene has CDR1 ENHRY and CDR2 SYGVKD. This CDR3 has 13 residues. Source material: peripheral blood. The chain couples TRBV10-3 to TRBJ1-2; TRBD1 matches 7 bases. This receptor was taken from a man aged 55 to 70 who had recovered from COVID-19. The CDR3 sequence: CAISHQGTDGYTF. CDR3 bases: TGTGCCATCAGTCACCAGGGGACAGATGGCTACACCTTC.